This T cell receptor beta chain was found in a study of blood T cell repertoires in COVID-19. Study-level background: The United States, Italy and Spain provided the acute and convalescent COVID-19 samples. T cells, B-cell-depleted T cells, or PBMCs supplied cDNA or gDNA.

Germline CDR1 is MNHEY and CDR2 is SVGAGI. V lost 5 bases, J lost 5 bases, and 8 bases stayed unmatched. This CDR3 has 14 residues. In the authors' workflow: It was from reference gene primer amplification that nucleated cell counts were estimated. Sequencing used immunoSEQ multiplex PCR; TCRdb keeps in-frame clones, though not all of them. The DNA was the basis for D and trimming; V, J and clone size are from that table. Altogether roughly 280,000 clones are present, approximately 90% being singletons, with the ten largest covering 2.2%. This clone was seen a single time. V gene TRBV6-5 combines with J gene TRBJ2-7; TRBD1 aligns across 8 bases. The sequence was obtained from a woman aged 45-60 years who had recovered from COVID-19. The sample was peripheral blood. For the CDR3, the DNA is TGTGCCAGCAGTCCCCGGACAGGGCGAGACGAGCAGTACTTC. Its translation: CASSPRTGRDEQYF.